The 29 T cell receptor beta chains presented below share a single source sample, sequenced in a study of neurological immune-mediated disorders. TCRdb ran MiXCR on the 5' RACE reads and lists one entry per CDR3 protein. The sample carries roughly 44,000 distinct CDR3 sequences, just under 6.5% recorded once. The sequencing input was CD4+ T cells from blood. These receptors all come from a woman aged 40 to 50 in good health.

The rearrangement links TRBV30 to TRBJ2-5; D could derive from TRBD1 or TRBD2 (5 bases each). In germline, CDR1 is GTSNPN, CDR2 SVGIG (reference sequence). The germline V and J ends were trimmed by 1 base and 3 bases, with 12 bases remaining between them. The CDR3 is made up of 14 amino acids. CDR3 loop: CAWSDRLGEETQYF. For the CDR3, the DNA is TGTGCCTGGAGTGACAGGTTGGGGGAAGAGACCCAGTACTTC.

This clonotype was seen many times. The CDR3: CASTQSSGANVLTF. The DNA of the CDR3 is TGTGCCAGCACCCAGAGCTCTGGGGCCAACGTCCTGACTTTC. The chain couples TRBV6-5 to TRBJ2-6; unclear D gene. V lost 7 bases and J lost 0, with 7 bases in between. Germline CDR1 and CDR2: MNHEY and SVGAGI. This CDR3 is built from 14 residues.

There are many counts of this clonotype. This chain uses TRBV6-2 or TRBV6-3 with TRBJ2-1; 9 nucleotides line up with TRBD2. The germline gives CDR1 MNHEY, CDR2 SVGEGT. The CDR3 loop spans 14 amino acids. J was trimmed by 4 bases and V by 8 bases; bases with no gene match: 6. For the CDR3, the DNA is TGTGCCAGCCAAGCGGGAGGTTCGTACAATGAGCAGTTCTTC. Amino acids: CASQAGGSYNEQFF.

This clonotype was observed many times. The chain is built from TRBV5-1 and TRBJ1-2; D is unclear. This CDR3 region has 13 residues. Trimming removed 3 bases from V and 4 bases from J, with 10 bases in between. Germline V gene lookup returns CDR1 SGHRS and CDR2 YFSETQ. As DNA, the CDR3 is TGCGCCAGCAGCTCCGACGACCCCTATGGCTACACCTTC. Amino acid sequence: CASSSDDPYGYTF.

This clonotype was seen at least ten times. V is TRBV25-1 and J is TRBJ1-2; D is undetermined. The V end was cut by 4 bases, the J end by 4 bases, with 10 bases between. CDR3 length: 13 residues. Germline CDR1 reads MGHDK; CDR2 reads SYGVNS. This CDR3 reads CASSGIQSYGYTF. The CDR3 coding sequence is TGTGCCAGCAGTGGAATACAAAGCTATGGCTACACCTTC.

In this sample, this clonotype turned up many times. The rearrangement uses TRBV20-1 and TRBJ1-6, with 7 bases identical to TRBD1. The length of the CDR3 is 13 residues. CDR1 and CDR2 (germline): DFQATT, SNEGSKA (reference sequence). Unmatched junction bases numbered 6, after V lost 3 bases and J lost 10 bases. The CDR3 is CSASPGQASPLHF. For the CDR3, the DNA is TGCAGTGCTAGCCCCGGACAGGCATCACCCCTCCACTTT.

At least ten counts were recorded for this clonotype. As DNA, the CDR3 is TGCAGTGCTAGCGGGGGGAACTACAATGAGCAGTTCTTC. Translating it yields CSASGGNYNEQFF. V and J are TRBV20-1 and TRBJ2-1; 7 nucleotides match TRBD2. V gave up 3 bases and J gave up 3 bases; unmatched junction bases: 2. This CDR3 has 13 residues. Looked up from germline, CDR1 is DFQATT and CDR2 is SNEGSKA (reference sequence).

This clonotype has only a few counts. This chain uses TRBV7-9 with TRBJ1-1; tentatively, D is TRBD1 (6 bases). This CDR3 has 16 residues. The ends were cut back, 1 base at V and 1 base at J, with 13 bases in the middle. Per germline, CDR1 SEHNR and CDR2 FQNEAQ (reference sequence). CDR3 loop: CASSLGPRDKNTEAFF. Here the CDR3 DNA reads TGTGCCAGCAGCTTAGGTCCTAGGGACAAGAACACTGAAGCTTTCTTT.

This clonotype has ten or more counts. V is TRBV6-4 and J is TRBJ2-7; TRBD1 might be the D (6 bases). The length of the CDR3 is 13 residues. The germline gives CDR1 MRHNA, CDR2 SNTAGT. V lost 7 bases and J 5 bases, leaving 15 bases between the germline ends. The CDR3 bases are TGTGCCAGCACCGTACAGGGTTCCCACGAGCAGTACTTC. Protein sequence: CASTVQGSHEQYF.

This clonotype was seen at least ten times. V and J are TRBV9 and TRBJ2-1; TRBD2 might be the D (5 bases). Germline values: CDR1 SGDLS, CDR2 YYNGEE. CDR3 length: 18 residues. Trimming took 4 bases from V and 5 from J, leaving 25 bases between them. DNA for the CDR3: TGTGCCAGCAGCCCCTTCGCCGTAGCGCGGACGATCGACAATGAGCAGTTCTTC. Protein sequence: CASSPFAVARTIDNEQFF.

This clonotype was detected ten times or more. The V call is TRBV20-1, the J call TRBJ2-5; 7 positions agree with TRBD1. V lost 6 bases, J lost 1 base, and 8 bases stayed unmatched. Germline CDR1 is DFQATT and CDR2 is SNEGSKA (reference sequence). The CDR3 runs to 14 residues. The CDR3 here is CSAKGTVSQETQYF. The CDR3 nucleotides read TGCAGTGCCAAAGGGACAGTCTCCCAAGAGACCCAGTACTTC.

About this clonotype itself: No DNA is shown, since the ends of the CDR3 on it are uncertain; the CDR3 is the one TCRdb lists. J is TRBJ2-1 and V is TRBV5-1; the table's D call, TRBD2, was not checked against the DNA. Including both end residues, the CDR3 is 20 amino acids long. Germline V lookup: CDR1 SGHRS, CDR2 YFSETQ. The CDR3 sequence: CASSFYICSGGGSSYNEQFF.

This clonotype occurred many times. The chain recombines TRBV9 with TRBJ2-3; TRBD2 is a possible D gene (5 bases). V was pared by 0 bases and J by 5 bases, with 7 bases between. The CDR3 runs 13 residues. Germline V gives CDR1 SGDLS, CDR2 YYNGEE. Written as DNA, the CDR3 is TGTGCCAGCAGCGTAGGGGAGATAGATACGCAGTATTTT. Protein: CASSVGEIDTQYF.

This clonotype was recorded many times. V gene TRBV6-6 combines with J gene TRBJ2-7; D perhaps matches TRBD2 (5 bases). V dropped 4 bases and J dropped 1 base, with 14 bases sitting between them. The CDR3 length is 15 residues. Germline V gene sequence: CDR1 MNHNY, CDR2 SVGAGI (reference sequence). In DNA, the CDR3 is TGTGCCAGCAGTTTTCTTAAACCGGGGTCCTACGAGCAGTACTTC. Its translation is CASSFLKPGSYEQYF.

This clonotype was recorded at least ten times. V usage is TRBV29-1 and J usage is TRBJ2-3; no reliable D call. Trimming took 6 bases from V and 2 from J, leaving 15 bases between them. This CDR3 has 14 amino acids. Germline CDR1 SQVTM, CDR2 ANQGSEA. CDR3 residues: CSVNFGGNTDTQYF. The CDR3 region has the DNA TGCAGCGTAAACTTTGGCGGTAACACAGATACGCAGTATTTT.

This clonotype appeared many times. The genes are TRBV7-9 and TRBJ2-1, with D unclear. Germline lookup yields CDR1 SEHNR and CDR2 FQNEAQ (reference sequence). Trimming cost V 2 bases and J 5 bases, with 10 bases left between them. CDR3 length: 14 residues. This chain's CDR3 is CASSLIVGNNEQFF. The CDR3 nucleotides are TGTGCCAGCAGCTTAATCGTCGGAAACAATGAGCAGTTCTTC.

Many counts were recorded for this clonotype. The CDR3 spells CATSRDSEPNYGYTF. In DNA form, the CDR3 reads TGTGCCACCTCCCGGGACAGCGAACCTAACTATGGCTACACCTTC. The chain joins TRBV7-2 to TRBJ1-2; 7 bases are shared with TRBD1. There are 15 residues in the CDR3. J was trimmed by 0 bases and V by 10 bases; bases with no gene match: 11. The germline CDR1 and CDR2 sequences are SGHTA and FQGNSA.

By proportion, this clonotype is medium-sized. The chain has TRBV10-3 and TRBJ2-1, with D hard to call. CDR1 is ENHRY and CDR2 is SYGVKD in the germline V gene. The CDR3 sequence is 12 residues long. The V end was cut by 3 bases, the J end by 10 bases, with 10 bases between. The CDR3 sequence: CAISELAKEQFF. CDR3 DNA sequence: TGTGCCATCAGTGAACTCGCGAAAGAGCAGTTCTTC.

This rearrangement joins TRBV19 to TRBJ2-1, with D perhaps assigned TRBD1 or TRBD2 (5 bases each). This CDR3 has 17 residues. Trimming removed 3 bases from V and 3 bases from J, with 18 bases in between. Germline V CDR1 and CDR2: LNHDA, SQIVND (reference sequence). DNA for the CDR3: TGTGCCAGTAGTATGGTCCCCAGGGCGGGTTACTACAATGAGCAGTTCTTC. As protein: CASSMVPRAGYYNEQFF. Full variable domain (remainder filled in from reference TRBV19 and TRBJ2-1): DGGITQSPKYLFRKEGQNVTLSCEQNLNHDAMYWYRQDPGQGLRLIYYSQIVNDFQKGDIAEGYSVSREKKESFPLTVTSAQKNPTAFYLCASSMVPRAGYYNEQFFGPGTRLTVL.

This clonotype was observed at least ten times. This chain uses TRBV5-1 with TRBJ2-2, with TRBD1 as a possible D gene (6 bases). The CDR3 contains 14 residues. V was trimmed by 3 bases and J by 4 bases, leaving 10 bases between them. CDR1 SGHRS and CDR2 YFSETQ come from the germline V gene. The CDR3 nucleotides read TGCGCCAGCAGCTCTCAGGGGAGCACCGGGGAGCTGTTTTTT. Amino acids: CASSSQGSTGELFF.

This clonotype came up a few times. The rearrangement joins TRBV10-1 to TRBJ2-7; D not resolved. V was pared by 3 bases and J by 7 bases, with 10 bases between. The CDR3 loop spans 12 amino acids. Per germline, CDR1 WNHNN and CDR2 SYGVQD (reference sequence). CDR3 sequence: CASSEGDQEQYF. The CDR3 nucleotides are TGCGCCAGCAGTGAAGGAGATCAGGAGCAGTACTTC.

This clonotype was counted at least ten times. The chain carries TRBV7-2 and TRBJ2-1, with TRBD2 identical over 14 bases. CDR1 is SGHTA, CDR2 FQGNSA, per germline. The trim removed 3 bases at V and 9 bases at J, leaving 10 bases unmatched. The CDR3 loop spans 17 amino acids. DNA of the CDR3: TGTGCCAGCAGCTTGGCGACTAGCGGGAGGGCCCCCGGTGAGCAGTTCTTC. It is translated as CASSLATSGRAPGEQFF.

This clonotype was seen ten or more times. The DNA of the CDR3 is TGCTGTTACCACCGGGACAGGGGTGGCGAGCAGTACTTC. Translation: CCYHRDRGGEQYF. The chain joins TRBV20-1 to TRBJ2-7; 10 bases line up with TRBD1. The CDR3 contains 13 residues. Per the germline V gene, CDR1 is DFQATT and CDR2 is SNEGSKA (reference sequence).

This clonotype was picked up many times. The chain combines TRBV5-1 with TRBJ1-1; TRBD1 matches at 9 bases. This CDR3 spans 15 amino acids. Germline V gene sequence: CDR1 SGHRS, CDR2 YFSETQ. J was trimmed by 5 bases and V by 4 bases; bases with no gene match: 9. CDR3 DNA: TGCGCCAGCAGCACGGGACAGGGATTCGGAACTGAAGCTTTCTTT. Its protein product is CASSTGQGFGTEAFF.

This clonotype was detected ten times or more. The chain carries TRBV4-1 and TRBJ1-5, with 12 bases identical to TRBD1. With V trimmed by 6 bases and J by 4 bases, 7 bases remained unmatched. The germline V gene has CDR1 MGHRA and CDR2 YSYEKL. CDR3 length: 16 amino acids. CDR3: CASSRGQGAGNQPQHF. In nucleotides, the CDR3 is TGCGCCAGCAGTCGGGGACAGGGGGCCGGGAATCAGCCCCAGCATTTT.

This clonotype was recorded many times. V gene TRBV20-1 combines with J gene TRBJ1-2, with D tentatively TRBD1 (5 bases). This CDR3 comprises 13 residues. Germline CDR1 DFQATT, CDR2 SNEGSKA (reference sequence). CDR3 protein: CRASGGTNYGYTF. The CDR3 bases are TGCAGGGCTTCGGGGGGAACTAACTATGGCTACACCTTC.

CDR3 loop: CASSEPAGGSTGELFF. Here the CDR3 DNA reads TGTGCCAGCAGTGAACCGGCGGGAGGTTCGACCGGGGAGCTGTTTTTT. The rearrangement links TRBV6-1 to TRBJ2-2, with TRBD2 matching over 8 bases. Losses at the gene ends were 2 bases for V and 5 bases for J; bases not matched to a gene: 7. The CDR3 is 16 amino acids. The germline gives CDR1 MNHNS, CDR2 SASEGT.

This clonotype showed up just a few times. This rearrangement joins TRBV18 to TRBJ2-7; TRBD2 matches at 10 bases. Germline-derived CDR1 and CDR2 are KGHSH and LQKENI. This CDR3 region has 15 residues. V lost 0 bases and J lost 4; bases outside the gene matches: 3. The chain's CDR3 is CASSPPEREGYEQYF. The DNA of the CDR3 is TGTGCCAGCTCACCACCGGAGCGGGAGGGTTACGAGCAGTACTTC.

This clonotype was seen many times. The gene calls are TRBV29-1 and TRBJ2-1, with D tentatively TRBD2 (6 bases). Between the trimmed V and J ends, which lost 6 bases and 9 bases, there was a span of 18 bases. Germline V gene lookup returns CDR1 SQVTM and CDR2 ANQGSEA. CDR3 length equals 13 residues. The DNA for the CDR3 is TGCAGCGTCGAATTACTAGCATCCCGTGAGCAGTTCTTC. Protein sequence: CSVELLASREQFF.